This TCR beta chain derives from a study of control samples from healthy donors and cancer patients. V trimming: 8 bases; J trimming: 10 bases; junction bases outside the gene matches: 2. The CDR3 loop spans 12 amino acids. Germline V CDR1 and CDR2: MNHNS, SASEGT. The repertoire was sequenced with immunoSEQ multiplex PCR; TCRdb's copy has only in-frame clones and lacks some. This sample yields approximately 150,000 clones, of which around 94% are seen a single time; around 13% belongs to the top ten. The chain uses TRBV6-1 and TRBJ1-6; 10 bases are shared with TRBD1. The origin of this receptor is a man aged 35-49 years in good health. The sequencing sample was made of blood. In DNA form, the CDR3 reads TGTGCCAGCGGGACAGGGGACTCACCCCTCCACTTT. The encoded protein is CASGTGDSPLHF.